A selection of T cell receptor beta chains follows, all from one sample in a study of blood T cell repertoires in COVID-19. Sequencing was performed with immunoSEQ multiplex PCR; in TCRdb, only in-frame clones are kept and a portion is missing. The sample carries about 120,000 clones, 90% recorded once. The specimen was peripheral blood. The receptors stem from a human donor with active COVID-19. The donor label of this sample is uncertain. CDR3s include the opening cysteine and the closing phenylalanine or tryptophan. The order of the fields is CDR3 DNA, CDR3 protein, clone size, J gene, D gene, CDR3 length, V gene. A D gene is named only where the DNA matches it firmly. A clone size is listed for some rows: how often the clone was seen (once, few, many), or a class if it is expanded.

TGTGCCAGCAGCTTCCTTGCGGGTGAGCAGTTCTTC CASSFLAGEQFF NA TRBJ2-1 NA 12 TRBV7-9
TGTGCCAGTAGTATTTGGCAGGGGGATCAGCCCCAGCATTTT CASSIWQGDQPQHF NA TRBJ1-5 TRBD1 14 TRBV19
TGTGCCACCAGCGGGACTAGCGGGGGGGCCAGTGAGCAGTTCTTC CATSGTSGGASEQFF NA TRBJ2-1 TRBD2 15 TRBV15
TGCGCCAGCAGCCAGGGACAGCCAGCGGAGACCCAGTACTTC CASSQGQPAETQYF NA TRBJ2-5 TRBD1 14 TRBV4-1
TGCGCCAGCAGCCAAGATGTGCAGAGAACAGGGAACACTGAAGCTTTCTTT CASSQDVQRTGNTEAFF NA TRBJ1-1 NA 17 TRBV4-3
TGTGCCAGCAGCTTAGGGACAGAGGGGTACACCGGGGAGCTGTTTTTT CASSLGTEGYTGELFF NA TRBJ2-2 NA 16 TRBV7-8
TGTGCCAGCAGCTTGTGGGTCGGGGGAACCTACAATGAGCAGTTCTTC CASSLWVGGTYNEQFF NA TRBJ2-1 NA 16 TRBV5-4
TGCGCCAGCAGCTTGGTGCGGGCTAGTTACAATGAGCAGTTCTTC CASSLVRASYNEQFF NA TRBJ2-1 NA 15 TRBV5-1
TGTGCCAGCAGCCCTATGGCGGGGGGTAACACCGGGGAGCTGTTTTTT CASSPMAGGNTGELFF NA TRBJ2-2 TRBD2 16 TRBV7-6
TGTGCCACCAGCAGAGATCGGGGCGGGGGTGGCGAGACCCAGTACTTC CATSRDRGGGGETQYF NA TRBJ2-5 TRBD2 16 TRBV15
TGTGCCAGCAGCTTAGCCAGGCCGGGGGGCAATCAGCCCCAGCATTTT CASSLARPGGNQPQHF NA TRBJ1-5 NA 16 TRBV7-9
TGTGCCAGCAGTTACCCGGACAGAAATTCACCCCTCCACTTT CASSYPDRNSPLHF NA TRBJ1-6 NA 14 TRBV6-2/TRBV6-3
TGTGCCAGCAGGACTAGCGGCACAGATACGCAGTATTTT CASRTSGTDTQYF NA TRBJ2-3 TRBD2 13 TRBV28
TGTGCCACCAGCAGAGATTCGACAGCCTACAATGAGCAGTTCTTC CATSRDSTAYNEQFF NA TRBJ2-1 NA 15 TRBV15
TGTGCCAGCAGTCCAGCCAATACAGGGGACTATGGCTACACCTTC CASSPANTGDYGYTF NA TRBJ1-2 TRBD1 15 TRBV27
TGTGCCACCAGCCTAGATGCAGGGGCGGGTTACAATGAGCAGTTCTTC CATSLDAGAGYNEQFF NA TRBJ2-1 NA 16 TRBV15
TGTGCCAGCAGCCAAGATCGTCTAACTAGCGGGGCTTACAATGAGCAGTTCTTC CASSQDRLTSGAYNEQFF once TRBJ2-1 TRBD2 18 TRBV4-2
TGTGCCAGCAGTTGGACAGGGGCTTCCTACGAGCAGTACTTC CASSWTGASYEQYF once TRBJ2-7 TRBD1 14 TRBV6-5
TGCAGTGCTAGTACAGGGTTATGGGATGGCTACACCTTC CSASTGLWDGYTF NA TRBJ1-2 NA 13 TRBV20-1
TGCGCCAGCAGCTTGGGGGTAGGGGTGAACACTGAAGCTTTCTTT CASSLGVGVNTEAFF NA TRBJ1-1 NA 15 TRBV5-1
TGCGCCAGCAGCTTGGATTTATCCGGAAACACCATATATTTT CASSLDLSGNTIYF NA TRBJ1-3 NA 14 TRBV5-1
TGTGCCAGCAGTGAAACCGGCCGCCAGGGTAATACCGGGGAGCTGTTTTTT CASSETGRQGNTGELFF NA TRBJ2-2 NA 17 TRBV2
TGTGCCAGCGCAGGGGGCGGTCGAGGCTACACCTTC CASAGGGRGYTF many TRBJ1-2 TRBD1 12 TRBV2
TGCGCCAGCAGCTTACACGAGGGACAGGTATACGAGCAGTACTTC CASSLHEGQVYEQYF NA TRBJ2-7 TRBD1 15 TRBV4-3
TGTGCCAGCAGCGGCCGGGGACTAGCGTTGGAGCAGTTCTTC CASSGRGLALEQFF NA TRBJ2-1 TRBD2 14 TRBV3-1/TRBV3-2
TGTGCCAGCAGTTCGGGACTAGTAGGGGACACCGGGGAGCTGTTTTTT CASSSGLVGDTGELFF NA TRBJ2-2 TRBD2 16 TRBV6-5
TGTGCCAGTAGTATAGTGCCAGGAACCAATCAGCCCCAGCATTTT CASSIVPGTNQPQHF NA TRBJ1-5 NA 15 TRBV19
TGTGCCTGGAGGAAACAGGGGGGAAGTGAAAAACTGTTTTTT CAWRKQGGSEKLFF NA TRBJ1-4 TRBD1 14 TRBV30
TGTGCCAGCAAAGCGGGGGATGGTGATACGCAGTATTTT CASKAGDGDTQYF NA TRBJ2-3 TRBD2 13 TRBV3-1/TRBV3-2
TGTGCCAGCAGGCCGGGACTAGCGGGAGGAGAGACCCAGTACTTC CASRPGLAGGETQYF NA TRBJ2-5 TRBD2 15 TRBV9
TGTGCCACCAGCAGAGCGGCGGGCTTTGGCTATGGCTACACCTTC CATSRAAGFGYGYTF NA TRBJ1-2 NA 15 TRBV15
TGTGCCAGCAGCTTATTAGGTGGGGGAGGGACAGATACGCAGTATTTT CASSLLGGGGTDTQYF NA TRBJ2-3 TRBD2 16 TRBV7-3
TGTGCCAGCAGATCAGGGCAAACTAATGAAAAACTGTTTTTT CASRSGQTNEKLFF NA TRBJ1-4 NA 14 TRBV27
TGTGCCAGCAGCGGACAGGGGACTCATCAGCCCCAGCATTTT CASSGQGTHQPQHF NA TRBJ1-5 TRBD1 14 TRBV5-6
TGTGCCAGCAGTTACGGTAGCCCTGAAGCTTTCTTT CASSYGSPEAFF NA TRBJ1-1 NA 12 TRBV6-2/TRBV6-3
TGTGCCAGCAGTCCAACTAGCGGGGGGGCTAAGTGGCGTGATACGCAGTATTTT CASSPTSGGAKWRDTQYF NA TRBJ2-3 TRBD2 18 TRBV6-6
TGTGCAAGTCGCCTCCGGACAGAACCCTATGGCTACACCTTC CASRLRTEPYGYTF NA TRBJ1-2 NA 14 TRBV12-2
TGTGCCTGGAGTGTACACAGGCGGCGGGCCAACGTCCTGACTTTC CAWSVHRRRANVLTF once TRBJ2-6 NA 15 TRBV30
TGTGCCAGCAGCCGTCCGACAGGGGCCACCTACAATGAGCAGTTCTTC CASSRPTGATYNEQFF NA TRBJ2-1 TRBD1 16 TRBV14
TGTGCCAGCAGCGTAGGTACGGGGGATGAAAAACTGTTTTTT CASSVGTGDEKLFF NA TRBJ1-4 NA 14 TRBV9
TGCGCCAGCAGCCAAATCGGGGAGCGCCTTAATTCACCCCTCCACTTT CASSQIGERLNSPLHF NA TRBJ1-6 NA 16 TRBV4-1
TGCGCCAGCAGCTTGGCCCCCGTATCTAGCGGGGGGGCCATTTCTGAGACCCAGTACTTC CASSLAPVSSGGAISETQYF NA TRBJ2-5 TRBD2 20 TRBV5-1
TGTGCCAGCTATGGGGGGACGAACACAGATACGCAGTATTTT CASYGGTNTDTQYF NA TRBJ2-3 NA 14 TRBV28
TGTGCCAGCAGTTACGACAGGGGCCTATCGGGTGGCTACACCTTC CASSYDRGLSGGYTF NA TRBJ1-2 TRBD1 15 TRBV6-5
TGCGCCAGCAGCTCCGGTTCCAGGGGGCTAGGAAACACCATATATTTT CASSSGSRGLGNTIYF NA TRBJ1-3 TRBD1 16 TRBV5-1
TGTGCCAGCAGCGTAGCGGGAACAGGGACGGGGACTGAAGCTTTCTTT CASSVAGTGTGTEAFF NA TRBJ1-1 NA 16 TRBV9
TGCGCCAGCAGCCAAGATAAAGGGACTAACCTCGTTCCGCAGTATTTT CASSQDKGTNLVPQYF NA TRBJ2-3 TRBD2 16 TRBV4-3
TGTGCCAGCAGAGGACCGGGACAGAGTTACAATGAGCAGTTCTTC CASRGPGQSYNEQFF NA TRBJ2-1 TRBD1 15 TRBV25-1
TGTGCCAGCAGCACCTCGGGGGGACCACTAAACCTCTACGAGCAGTACTTC CASSTSGGPLNLYEQYF NA TRBJ2-7 TRBD2 17 TRBV25-1
TGTGCCAGCAGCCCACGGGGGAACTATGGCTACACCTTC CASSPRGNYGYTF NA TRBJ1-2 NA 13 TRBV5-4
TGTGCCAGCAGCCCCGAGGGCTTCCAAGAGACCCAGTACTTC CASSPEGFQETQYF NA TRBJ2-5 NA 14 TRBV5-4
TGTGCCAGCAGAGGAAGGACTAGCGGGGGGGCCTGGGCCAAAAACATTCAGTACTTC CASRGRTSGGAWAKNIQYF NA TRBJ2-4 TRBD2 19 TRBV6-4
TGTGCCAGTAGTATTGCGGGGGGGAAAACAGATACGCAGTATTTT CASSIAGGKTDTQYF NA TRBJ2-3 TRBD2 15 TRBV19
TGTGCCAGTAGTACCTTTCGCCGGGACATTCTTCAAGAGACCCAGTACTTC CASSTFRRDILQETQYF NA TRBJ2-5 NA 17 TRBV19
TGCGCCAGCAGTATTGGACAGGAGGCTTCACCCCTCCACTTT CASSIGQEASPLHF NA TRBJ1-6 TRBD1 14 TRBV5-1
TGTGCCATCAAGGCAGGGGTTGATAACTATGGCTACACCTTC CAIKAGVDNYGYTF NA TRBJ1-2 NA 14 TRBV10-3